This TCR beta chain was observed in a study of T cells in women clearing cervical HPV infection. As for the study in general: Cases: HPV16-related CIN3 or worse on histology, 2 invasive cancers. Case blood drawn at lesion detection; control blood after infection cleared.

This table comes from immunoSEQ multiplex PCR, and its TCRdb copy is limited to in-frame clones, with some not included. Its clone listing holds fewer than 35,000 clones. Points on this clone: The CDR3 end falls 3 residues outside the read, so it is completed with the germline J gene.

CDR3 length equals 14 residues. V shed 8 bases and J shed 3 bases, with 15 bases lying between them. The germline gives CDR1 KGHSH, CDR2 LQKENI. The sequenced material came from blood buffy coat. The receptor's source is a woman aged 18 to 75 with a cervical HPV16 infection that either progressed to CIN3+ or cleared (not recorded which). The chain joins TRBV18 to TRBJ2-3; D might be TRBD1 (6 bases). CDR3: CASPAGQGTDTQYF. CDR3 DNA (partial): TGTGCCAGCCCAGCAGGGCAGGGGACAGATACG.